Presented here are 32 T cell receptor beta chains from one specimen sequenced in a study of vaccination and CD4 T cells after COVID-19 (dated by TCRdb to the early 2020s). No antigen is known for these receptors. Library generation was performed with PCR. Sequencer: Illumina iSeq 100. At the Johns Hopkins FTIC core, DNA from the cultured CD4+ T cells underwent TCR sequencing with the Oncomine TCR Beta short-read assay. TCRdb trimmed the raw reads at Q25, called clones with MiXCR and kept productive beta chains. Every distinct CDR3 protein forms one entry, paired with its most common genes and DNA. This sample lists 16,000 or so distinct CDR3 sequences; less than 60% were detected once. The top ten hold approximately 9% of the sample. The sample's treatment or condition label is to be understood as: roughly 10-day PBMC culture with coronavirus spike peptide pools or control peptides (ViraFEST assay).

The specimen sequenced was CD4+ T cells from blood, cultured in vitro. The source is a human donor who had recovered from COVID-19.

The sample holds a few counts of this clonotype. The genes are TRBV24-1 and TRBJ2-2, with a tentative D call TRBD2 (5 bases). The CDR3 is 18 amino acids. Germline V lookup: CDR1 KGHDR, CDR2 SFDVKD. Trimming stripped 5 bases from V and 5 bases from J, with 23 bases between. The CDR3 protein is CATSGTRVSRVGTGELFF. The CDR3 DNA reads TGTGCCACCAGTGGGACTCGCGTCTCGCGGGTCGGGACCGGGGAGCTGTTTTTT.

The CDR3 DNA sequence: TGCGCCAGCAGTGACCCGGGGGCGGGTGGTGGGCTTGAGCAGTTCTTC. It codes for CASSDPGAGGGLEQFF. V and J are TRBV10-1 and TRBJ2-1, with D perhaps TRBD1 or TRBD2 (6 bases each). This CDR3 region has 16 residues. In germline, CDR1 is WNHNN, CDR2 SYGVQD (reference sequence). V was pared by 3 bases and J by 9 bases, with 21 bases between.

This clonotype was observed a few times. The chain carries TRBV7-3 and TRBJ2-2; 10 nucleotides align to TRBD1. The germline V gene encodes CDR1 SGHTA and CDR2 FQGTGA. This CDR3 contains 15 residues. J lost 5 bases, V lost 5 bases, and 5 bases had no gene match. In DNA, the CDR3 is TGTGCCAGCAGCCGGACAGGGGGGAGGACCGGGGAGCTGTTTTTT. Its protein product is CASSRTGGRTGELFF.

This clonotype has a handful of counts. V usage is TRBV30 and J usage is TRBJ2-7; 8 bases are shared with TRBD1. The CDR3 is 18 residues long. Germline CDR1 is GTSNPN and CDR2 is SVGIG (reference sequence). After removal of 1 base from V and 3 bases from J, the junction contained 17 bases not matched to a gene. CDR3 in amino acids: CAWSAGLIQGASLYEQYF. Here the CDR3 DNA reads TGTGCCTGGAGTGCCGGCCTTATTCAGGGGGCAAGCCTCTACGAGCAGTACTTC.

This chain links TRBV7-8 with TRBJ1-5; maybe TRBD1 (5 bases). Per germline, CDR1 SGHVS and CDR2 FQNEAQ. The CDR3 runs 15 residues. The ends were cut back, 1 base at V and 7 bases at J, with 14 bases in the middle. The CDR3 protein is CASSLEASRGQPQHF. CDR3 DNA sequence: TGTGCCAGCAGCTTAGAGGCGTCTCGGGGGCAGCCCCAGCATTTT.

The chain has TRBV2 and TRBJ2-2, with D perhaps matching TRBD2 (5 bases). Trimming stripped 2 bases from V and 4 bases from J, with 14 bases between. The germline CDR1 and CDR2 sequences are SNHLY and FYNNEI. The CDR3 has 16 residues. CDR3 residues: CASSETPRAGTGELFF. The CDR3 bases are TGTGCCAGCAGTGAAACCCCAAGGGCGGGCACCGGGGAGCTGTTTTTT.

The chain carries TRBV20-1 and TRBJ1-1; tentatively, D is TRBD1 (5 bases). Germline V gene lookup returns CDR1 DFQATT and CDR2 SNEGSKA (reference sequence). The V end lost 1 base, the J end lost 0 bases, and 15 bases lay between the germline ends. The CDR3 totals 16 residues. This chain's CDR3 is CSARAPGRRMNTEAFF. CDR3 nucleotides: TGCAGTGCTAGAGCTCCGGGACGGCGAATGAACACTGAAGCTTTCTTT.

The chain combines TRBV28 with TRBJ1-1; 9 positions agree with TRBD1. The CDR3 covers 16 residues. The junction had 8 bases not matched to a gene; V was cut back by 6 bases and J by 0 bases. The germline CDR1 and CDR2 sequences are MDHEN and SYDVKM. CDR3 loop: CASREGQGWMNTEAFF. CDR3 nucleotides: TGTGCCAGCAGGGAGGGACAGGGCTGGATGAACACTGAAGCTTTCTTT.

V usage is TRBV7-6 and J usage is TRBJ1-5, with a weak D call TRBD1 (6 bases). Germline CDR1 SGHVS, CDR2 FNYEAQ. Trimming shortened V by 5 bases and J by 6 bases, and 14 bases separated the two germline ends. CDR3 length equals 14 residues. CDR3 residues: CASSRRGGIQPQHF. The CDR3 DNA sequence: TGTGCCAGCAGCCGGAGGGGGGGTATTCAGCCCCAGCATTTT. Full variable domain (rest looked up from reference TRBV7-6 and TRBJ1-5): GAGVSQSPRYKVTKRGQDVALRCDPISGHVSLYWYRQALGQGPEFLTYFNYEAQQDKSGLPNDRFSAERPEGSISTLTIQRTEQRDSAMYRCASSRRGGIQPQHFGDGTRLSIL.

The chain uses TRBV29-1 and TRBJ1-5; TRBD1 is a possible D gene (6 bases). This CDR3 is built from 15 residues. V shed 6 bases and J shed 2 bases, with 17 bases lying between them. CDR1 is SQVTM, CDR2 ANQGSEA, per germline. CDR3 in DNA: TGCAGCGTCTCCCAGGGGTTCTTAGGCAATCAGCCCCAGCATTTT. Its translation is CSVSQGFLGNQPQHF.

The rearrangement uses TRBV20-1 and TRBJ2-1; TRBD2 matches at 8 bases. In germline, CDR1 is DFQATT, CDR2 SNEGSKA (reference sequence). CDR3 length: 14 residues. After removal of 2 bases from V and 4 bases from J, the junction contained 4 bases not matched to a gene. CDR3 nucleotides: TGCAGTGCTAGAATAGCGGGAAAGTACAATGAGCAGTTCTTC. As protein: CSARIAGKYNEQFF.

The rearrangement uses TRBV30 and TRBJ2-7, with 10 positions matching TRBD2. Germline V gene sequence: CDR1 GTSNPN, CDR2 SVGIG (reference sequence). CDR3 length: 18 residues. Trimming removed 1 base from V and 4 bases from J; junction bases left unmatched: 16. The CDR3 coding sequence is TGTGCCTGGAGTGGCGGACTAGCGGTGCCTAAGAGGTGGTACGAGCAGTACTTC. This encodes CAWSGGLAVPKRWYEQYF. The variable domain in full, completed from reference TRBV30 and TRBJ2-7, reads SQTIHQWPATLVQPVGSPLSLECTVEGTSNPNLYWYRQAAGRGLQLLFYSVGIGQISSEVPQNLSASRPQDRQFILSSKKLLLSDSGFYLCAWSGGLAVPKRWYEQYFGPGTRLTVT.

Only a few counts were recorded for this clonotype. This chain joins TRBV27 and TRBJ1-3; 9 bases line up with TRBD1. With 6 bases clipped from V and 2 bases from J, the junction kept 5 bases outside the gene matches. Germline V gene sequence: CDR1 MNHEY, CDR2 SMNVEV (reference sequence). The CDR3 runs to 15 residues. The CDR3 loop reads CASSYGQGPGNTIYF. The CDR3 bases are TGTGCCAGCAGCTACGGACAGGGGCCTGGAAACACCATATATTTT.

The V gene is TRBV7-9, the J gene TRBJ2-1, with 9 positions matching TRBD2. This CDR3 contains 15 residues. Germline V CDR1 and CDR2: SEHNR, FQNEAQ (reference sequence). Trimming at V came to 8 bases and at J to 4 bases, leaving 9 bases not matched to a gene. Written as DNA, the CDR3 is TGTGCCAGCGAGCGGGGGGCGAGCAATTACAATGAGCAGTTCTTC. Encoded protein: CASERGASNYNEQFF.

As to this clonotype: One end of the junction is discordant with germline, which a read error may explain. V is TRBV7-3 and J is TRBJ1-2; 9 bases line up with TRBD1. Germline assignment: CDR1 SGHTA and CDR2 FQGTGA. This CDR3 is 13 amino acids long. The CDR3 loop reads CASRLRQGGGYTF. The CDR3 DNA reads TGTGCCAGCAGATTAAGACAGGGGGGTGGCTACACCTTC.

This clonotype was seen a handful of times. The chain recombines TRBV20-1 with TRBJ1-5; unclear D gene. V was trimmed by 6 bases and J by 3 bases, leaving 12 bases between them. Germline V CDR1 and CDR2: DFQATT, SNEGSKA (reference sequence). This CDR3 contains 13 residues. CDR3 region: CSAKDGHNQPQHF. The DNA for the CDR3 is TGCAGTGCCAAGGACGGCCACAATCAGCCCCAGCATTTT.

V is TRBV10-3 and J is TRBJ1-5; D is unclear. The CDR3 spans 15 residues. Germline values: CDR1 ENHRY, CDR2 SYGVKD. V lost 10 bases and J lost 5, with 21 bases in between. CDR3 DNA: TGTGCCAGCAATCCCCGCCGGGGAGAACATCAGCCCCAGCATTTT. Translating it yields CASNPRRGEHQPQHF.

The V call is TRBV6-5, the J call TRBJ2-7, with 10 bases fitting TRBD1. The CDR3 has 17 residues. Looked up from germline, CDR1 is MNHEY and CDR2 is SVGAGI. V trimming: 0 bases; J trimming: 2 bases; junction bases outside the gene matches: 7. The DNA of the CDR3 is TGTGCCAGCAGTTACTCGACCGCCGGGACAGGGGCCTACGAGCAGTACTTC. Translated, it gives CASSYSTAGTGAYEQYF.

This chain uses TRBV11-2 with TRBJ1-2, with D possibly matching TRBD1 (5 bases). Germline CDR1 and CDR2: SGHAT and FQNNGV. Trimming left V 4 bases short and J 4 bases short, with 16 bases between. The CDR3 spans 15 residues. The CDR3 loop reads CASSSGVGRGYGYTF. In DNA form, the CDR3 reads TGTGCCAGCAGCTCTGGGGTTGGGAGGGGCTATGGCTACACCTTC.

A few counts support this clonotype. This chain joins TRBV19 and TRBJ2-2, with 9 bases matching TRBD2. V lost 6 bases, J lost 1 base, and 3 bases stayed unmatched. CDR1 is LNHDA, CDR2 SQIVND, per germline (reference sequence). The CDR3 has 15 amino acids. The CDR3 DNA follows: TGTGCCAGTAGACCAGCGGGAGGGAACACCGGGGAGCTGTTTTTT. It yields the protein CASRPAGGNTGELFF.

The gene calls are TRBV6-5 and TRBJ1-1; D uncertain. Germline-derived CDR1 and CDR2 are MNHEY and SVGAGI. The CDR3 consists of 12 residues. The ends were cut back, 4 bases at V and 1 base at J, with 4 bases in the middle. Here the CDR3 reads CASSSWNTEAFF. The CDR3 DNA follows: TGTGCCAGCAGTTCGTGGAACACTGAAGCTTTCTTT.

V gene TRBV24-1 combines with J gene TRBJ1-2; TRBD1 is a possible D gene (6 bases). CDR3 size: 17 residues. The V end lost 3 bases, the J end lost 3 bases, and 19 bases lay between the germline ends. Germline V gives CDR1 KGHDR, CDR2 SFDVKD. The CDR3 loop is CATSDANQGSPYYGYTF. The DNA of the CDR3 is TGTGCCACCAGTGATGCAAACCAGGGGTCCCCCTACTATGGCTACACCTTC.

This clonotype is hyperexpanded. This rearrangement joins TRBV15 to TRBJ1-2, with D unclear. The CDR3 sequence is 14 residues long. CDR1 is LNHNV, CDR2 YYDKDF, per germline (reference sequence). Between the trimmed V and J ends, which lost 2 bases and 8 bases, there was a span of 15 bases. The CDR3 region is CATSRTPDSSGYTF. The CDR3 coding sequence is TGTGCCACCAGCAGAACCCCGGACTCTAGCGGCTACACCTTC.

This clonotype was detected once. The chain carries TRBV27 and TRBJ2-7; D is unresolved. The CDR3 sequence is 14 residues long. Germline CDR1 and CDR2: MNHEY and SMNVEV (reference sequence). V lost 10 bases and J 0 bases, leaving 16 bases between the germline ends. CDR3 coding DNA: TGTGCCACCTACCCTACCCCCAGCTCCTACGAGCAGTACTTC. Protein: CATYPTPSSYEQYF.

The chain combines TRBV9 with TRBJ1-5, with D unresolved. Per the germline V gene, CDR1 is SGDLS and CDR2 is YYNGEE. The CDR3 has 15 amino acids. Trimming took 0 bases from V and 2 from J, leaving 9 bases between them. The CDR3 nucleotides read TGTGCCAGCAGCGTAGAGGTTTTAGGCAATCAGCCCCAGCATTTT. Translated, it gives CASSVEVLGNQPQHF.

CDR3 coding DNA: TGTGCCAGCAGTTTGCGGGGGTTGGGCCCCCAGCATTTT. Encoded protein: CASSLRGLGPQHF. V is TRBV12-3 or TRBV12-4 and J is TRBJ1-5; a weak D match, TRBD1 (5 bases). This CDR3 spans 13 amino acids. Trimming stripped 3 bases from V and 10 bases from J, with 13 bases between.

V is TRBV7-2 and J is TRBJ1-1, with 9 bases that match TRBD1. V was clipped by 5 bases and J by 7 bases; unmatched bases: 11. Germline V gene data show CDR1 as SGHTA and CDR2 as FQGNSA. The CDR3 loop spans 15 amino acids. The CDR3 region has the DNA TGTGCCAGCAGCCTTCTCCTGACAGGGGGAGGTGAAGCTTTCTTT. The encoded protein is CASSLLLTGGGEAFF.

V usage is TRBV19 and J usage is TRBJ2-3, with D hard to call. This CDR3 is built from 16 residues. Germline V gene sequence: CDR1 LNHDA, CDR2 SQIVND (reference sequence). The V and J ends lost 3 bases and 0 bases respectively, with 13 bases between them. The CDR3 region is CASSIPLYPSTDTQYF. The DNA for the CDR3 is TGTGCCAGTAGTATCCCCCTTTACCCTAGCACAGATACGCAGTATTTT.

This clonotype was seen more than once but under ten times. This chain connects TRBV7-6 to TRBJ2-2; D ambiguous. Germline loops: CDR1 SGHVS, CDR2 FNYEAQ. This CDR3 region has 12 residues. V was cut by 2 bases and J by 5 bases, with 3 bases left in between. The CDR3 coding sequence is TGTGCCAGCAGCTTATCTACCGGGGAGCTGTTTTTT. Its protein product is CASSLSTGELFF.

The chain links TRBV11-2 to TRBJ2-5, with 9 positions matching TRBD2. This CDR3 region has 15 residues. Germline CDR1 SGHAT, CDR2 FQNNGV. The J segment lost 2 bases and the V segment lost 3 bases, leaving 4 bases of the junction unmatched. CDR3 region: CASSFTSGRQETQYF. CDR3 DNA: TGTGCCAGCAGCTTTACTAGCGGGCGTCAAGAGACCCAGTACTTC.

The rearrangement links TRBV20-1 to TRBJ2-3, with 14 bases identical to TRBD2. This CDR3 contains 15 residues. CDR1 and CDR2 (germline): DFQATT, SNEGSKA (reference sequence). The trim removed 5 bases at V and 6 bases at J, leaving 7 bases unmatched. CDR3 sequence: CSAGGTSGSGDTQYF. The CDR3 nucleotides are TGCAGTGCTGGGGGGACTAGCGGGAGCGGTGATACGCAGTATTTT.

CDR3 loop: CAWSDPFFAGITDTQYF. The CDR3, as DNA: TGTGCCTGGAGTGATCCCTTCTTCGCGGGTATTACAGATACGCAGTATTTT. This sequence joins TRBV30 and TRBJ2-3; a possible D gene is TRBD2 (5 bases). Germline V gene lookup returns CDR1 GTSNPN and CDR2 SVGIG (reference sequence). The CDR3 runs to 17 residues. The V end lost 1 base, the J end lost 3 bases, and 20 bases lay between the germline ends.